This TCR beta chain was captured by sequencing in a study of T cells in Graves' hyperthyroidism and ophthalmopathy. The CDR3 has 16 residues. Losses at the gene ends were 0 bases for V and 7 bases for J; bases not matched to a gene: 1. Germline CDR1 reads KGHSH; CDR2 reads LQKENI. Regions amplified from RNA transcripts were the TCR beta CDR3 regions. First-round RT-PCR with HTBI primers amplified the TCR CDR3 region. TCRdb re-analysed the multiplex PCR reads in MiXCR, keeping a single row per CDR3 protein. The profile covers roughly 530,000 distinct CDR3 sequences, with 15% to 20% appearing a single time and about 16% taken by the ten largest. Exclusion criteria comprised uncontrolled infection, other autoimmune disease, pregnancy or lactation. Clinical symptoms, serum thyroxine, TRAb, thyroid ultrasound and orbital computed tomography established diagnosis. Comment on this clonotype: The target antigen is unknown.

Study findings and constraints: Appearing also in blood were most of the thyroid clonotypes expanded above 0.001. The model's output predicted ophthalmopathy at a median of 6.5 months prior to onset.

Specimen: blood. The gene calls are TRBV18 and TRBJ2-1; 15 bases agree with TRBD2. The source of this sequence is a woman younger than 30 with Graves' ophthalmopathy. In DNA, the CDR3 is TGTGCCAGCTCACCACCCGGACTAGCGGGGGGGAATGAGCAGTTCTTC. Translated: CASSPPGLAGGNEQFF.